This T cell receptor (beta chain) was identified during a study of blood T cell repertoires in COVID-19. In the study overall: From T cells, B-cell-depleted T cells, or PBMCs came the material, which was cDNA or gDNA.

CDR1 and CDR2 (germline): MNHNS, SASEGT. This CDR3 comprises 18 residues. V lost 4 bases and J lost 5; bases outside the gene matches: 13. The protocol was immunoSEQ multiplex PCR, while the TCRdb copy is restricted to in-frame clones and leaves out a portion. The sample includes 150,000 to 200,000 clones, 70% to 85% of them seen just once. The receptor was derived from a woman aged 40 to 50 with COVID-19, enrolled during active disease. Source material: peripheral blood. The chain couples TRBV6-1 to TRBJ2-5; TRBD2 matches at 13 bases. The CDR3, as DNA: TGTGCCAGCAGTGGCGGACTAGCGGGAGCTGATTCTCTGGAGACCCAGTACTTC. It translates to CASSGGLAGADSLETQYF.